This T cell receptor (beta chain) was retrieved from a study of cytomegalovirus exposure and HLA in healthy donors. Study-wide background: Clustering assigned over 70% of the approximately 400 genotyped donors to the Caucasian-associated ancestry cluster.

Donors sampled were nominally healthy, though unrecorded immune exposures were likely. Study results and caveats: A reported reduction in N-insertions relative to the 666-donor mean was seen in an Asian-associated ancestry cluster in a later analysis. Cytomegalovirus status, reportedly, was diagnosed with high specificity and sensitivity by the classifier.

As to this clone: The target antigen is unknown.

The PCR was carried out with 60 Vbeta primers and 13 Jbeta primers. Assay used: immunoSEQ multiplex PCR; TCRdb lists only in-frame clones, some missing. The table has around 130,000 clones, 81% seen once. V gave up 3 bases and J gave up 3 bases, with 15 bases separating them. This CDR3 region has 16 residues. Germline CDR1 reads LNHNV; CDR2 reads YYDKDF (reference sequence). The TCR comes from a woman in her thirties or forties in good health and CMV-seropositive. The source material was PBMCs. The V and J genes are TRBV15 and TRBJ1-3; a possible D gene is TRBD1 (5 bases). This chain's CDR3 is CATSRILEGIGNTIYF. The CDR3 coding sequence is TGTGCCACCAGCAGGATTTTGGAGGGGATTGGAAACACCATATATTTT. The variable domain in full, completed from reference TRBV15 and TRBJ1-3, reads DAMVIQNPRYQVTQFGKPVTLSCSQTLNHNVMYWYQQKSSQAPKLLFHYYDKDFNNEADTPDNFQSRRPNTSFCFLDIRSPGLGDTAMYLCATSRILEGIGNTIYFGEGSWLTVV.